This T cell receptor beta chain was identified during a study of radiotherapy plus CTLA-4 blockade in lung cancer. Study findings and constraints: Reports state that early shifts in blood T cell clones, with interferon-beta, best predicted response. Tumor-derived TCR clones expanded in blood after radiotherapy plus ipilimumab.

Assay: immunoSEQ multiplex PCR; the TCRdb copy retains only in-frame clones and omits some. Here the sample spans roughly 50,000 clones, almost 85% being singletons. CDR3 size: 14 residues. Per the germline V gene, CDR1 is SEHNR and CDR2 is FQNEAQ (reference sequence). V lost 5 bases to trimming and J lost 4 bases; unmatched junction nucleotides: 4. Ipilimumab CTLA-4 blockade and focal radiation were given to patients with chemo-refractory metastatic non-small-cell lung cancer. As to this clone: The target antigen is unknown.

The chain combines TRBV7-9 with TRBJ1-5; 8 bases line up with TRBD1. The sequence derives from a human donor with non-small cell lung cancer whose response to radiotherapy plus ipilimumab could not be evaluated. Specimen: peripheral blood, collected from a patient treated with radiotherapy plus ipilimumab. In DNA, the CDR3 is TGTGCCAGCAGCGCTGGGACAGGTAATCAGCCCCAGCATTTT. Encoded protein: CASSAGTGNQPQHF.